This TCR beta chain was captured by sequencing in a study of T-cell memory formation after mild COVID-19. Findings and limits, study-wide: That cross-reactive memory joined was suggested by some responding clones appearing in pre-infection memory.

TCR alpha and TCR beta cDNA libraries carrying sample barcodes and UMIs were produced by 5'RACE using constant-segment primers. In TCRdb, the 5' RACE reads were re-called with MiXCR into one record per CDR3 protein. Of approximately 260,000 distinct CDR3 sequences listed, 15% to 20% are singletons. There are many counts of this clonotype. Its antigen is unknown. This CDR3 is 13 amino acids long. Per the germline V gene, CDR1 is LGHNA and CDR2 is YSLEER. V was trimmed by 8 bases and J by 3 bases, leaving 11 bases between them. The TCR originated in a man between 18 and 35 years old who had mild COVID-19 (a few samples of this study predate the infection). Cell type and time point are not known. The chain couples TRBV4-3 to TRBJ1-3; a weak D match, TRBD1 (5 bases). Sequencing was performed on PBMCs or a T cell subset sorted from them (not recorded which). CDR3: CASLRRGGNTIYF. CDR3 bases: TGCGCCAGCCTCCGGAGGGGTGGAAACACCATATATTTT.